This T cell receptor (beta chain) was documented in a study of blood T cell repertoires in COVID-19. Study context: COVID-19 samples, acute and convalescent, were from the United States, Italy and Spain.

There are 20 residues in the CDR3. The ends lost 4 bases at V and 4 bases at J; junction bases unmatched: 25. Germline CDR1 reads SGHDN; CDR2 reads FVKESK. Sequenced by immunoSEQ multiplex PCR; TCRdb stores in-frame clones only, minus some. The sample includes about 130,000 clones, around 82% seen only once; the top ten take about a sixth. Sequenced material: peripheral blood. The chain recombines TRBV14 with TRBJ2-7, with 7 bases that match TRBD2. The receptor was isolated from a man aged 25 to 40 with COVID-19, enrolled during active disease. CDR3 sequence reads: CASSPRTSTLANLKSYEQYF. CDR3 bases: TGTGCCAGCAGCCCCCGGACTAGTACCTTGGCGAATCTTAAAAGTTACGAGCAGTACTTC.